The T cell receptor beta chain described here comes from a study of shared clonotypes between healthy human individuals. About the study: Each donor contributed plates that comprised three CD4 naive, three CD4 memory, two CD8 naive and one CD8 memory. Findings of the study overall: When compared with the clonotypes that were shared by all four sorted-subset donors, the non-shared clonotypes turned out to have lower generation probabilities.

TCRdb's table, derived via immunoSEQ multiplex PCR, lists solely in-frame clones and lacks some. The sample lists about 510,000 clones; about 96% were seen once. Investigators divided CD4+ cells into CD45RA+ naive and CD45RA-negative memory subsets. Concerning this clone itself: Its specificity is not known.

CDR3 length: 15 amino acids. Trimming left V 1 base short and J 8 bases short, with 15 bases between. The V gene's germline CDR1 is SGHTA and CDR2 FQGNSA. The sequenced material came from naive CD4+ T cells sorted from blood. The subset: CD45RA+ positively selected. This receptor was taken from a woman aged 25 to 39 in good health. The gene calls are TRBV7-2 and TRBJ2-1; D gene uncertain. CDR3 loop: CASSLVAHRMDEQFF. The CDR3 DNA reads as TGTGCCAGCAGCTTAGTTGCACACCGAATGGATGAGCAGTTCTTC.